This TCR beta chain came from a study of cytomegalovirus exposure and HLA in healthy donors. Findings of the study overall: Earlier analysis looked at TCR beta V segments, and most were productive about 87% or about 30% of the time. Cytomegalovirus association was listed for around 170 TCR beta chains. When the data were analyzed later, several of the most significant clusters appeared to be linked to common viral pathogens. Certain indistinguishable V segments, among them TRBV6-2 and TRBV6-3, were excluded.

Use of 60 Vbeta and 13 Jbeta primers characterized the PCR. The method was immunoSEQ multiplex PCR; TCRdb's version includes in-frame clones alone and lacks a portion of them. The sample carries 150,000 or so clones, over 65% recorded once. This clone was counted only a few times. Its antigen is unidentified. CDR3 length: 11 amino acids. Germline CDR1 and CDR2: SQVTM and ANQGSEA. Between the trimmed V and J ends, which lost 8 bases and 7 bases, there was a span of 14 bases. Sequenced: PBMCs. This sequence originates from a woman aged 40-49 years in good health and CMV-seronegative. The chain carries TRBV29-1 and TRBJ1-2; D might be TRBD1 (6 bases). CDR3 sequence reads: CSMRQAGGYTF. Here the CDR3 DNA reads TGCAGCATGAGACAGGCGGGTGGCTACACCTTC.